A selection of T cell receptor beta chains follows, all from one sample in a study of cytomegalovirus exposure and HLA in healthy donors. Sequencing was performed with immunoSEQ multiplex PCR; in TCRdb, only in-frame clones are kept and a portion is missing. This table holds approximately 100,000 clones, 60% to 85% found once. Sequencing was done on a sample of PBMCs. The source is a man over 45 in good health and CMV-seronegative. Both conserved end residues are part of each CDR3. The D gene is left open where the match is weak. Clone sizes are given selectively: once, few, many, or a class where the clone is expanded.

J	V	D	length	size	CDR3	DNA
TRBJ2-7	TRBV11-2	TRBD2	17	-	CASSPRAGGGSAYEQYF	TGTGCCAGCAGCCCTCGAGCCGGGGGGGGCTCAGCCTACGAGCAGTACTTC
TRBJ1-1	TRBV2	TRBD1	14	-	CASSNRGRNTEAFF	TGTGCCAGCAGTAACAGGGGGCGGAACACTGAAGCTTTCTTT
TRBJ2-7	TRBV5-1	-	15	-	CASSATLGSSYEQYF	TGCGCCAGCAGCGCAACCCTTGGCAGTTCCTACGAGCAGTACTTC
TRBJ1-2	TRBV28	TRBD1	15	once	CATKSYGTGNYGYTF	TGTGCCACTAAATCCTACGGGACAGGAAACTATGGCTACACCTTC
TRBJ1-1	TRBV4-2	-	17	medium-sized	CASSQEQQGGVATEAFF	TGTGCCAGCAGCCAAGAGCAGCAGGGCGGCGTAGCCACTGAAGCTTTCTTT
TRBJ1-3	TRBV27	-	15	few	CASSHIGGFGNTIYF	TGTGCCAGCAGTCATATCGGGGGGTTTGGAAACACCATATATTTT
TRBJ2-1	TRBV11-3	TRBD1	18	-	CASSARPGQGSSYNEQFF	TGTGCCAGCAGCGCACGACCCGGACAGGGGAGCTCCTACAATGAGCAGTTCTTC
TRBJ2-7	TRBV13	-	17	once	CASSTRKKSGDPYEQYF	TGTGCCAGCAGCACCCGGAAAAAATCAGGGGACCCCTACGAGCAGTACTTC
TRBJ1-5	TRBV18	-	12	-	CASSPTNQPQHF	TGTGCCAGCTCACCAACTAATCAGCCCCAGCATTTT
TRBJ2-6	TRBV2	-	16	-	CASSDSREGGVFVLTF	TGTGCCAGCAGTGATTCCAGAGAGGGTGGGGTGTTCGTCCTGACTTTC
TRBJ2-3	TRBV5-1	-	15	-	CASSLELASTDTQYF	TGCGCCAGCAGCTTGGAACTAGCCTCCACAGATACGCAGTATTTT
TRBJ2-7	TRBV11-2	-	13	-	CASSTGRGYEQYF	TGTGCCAGCAGCACCGGTCGGGGCTACGAGCAGTACTTC
TRBJ2-5	TRBV7-6	TRBD2	14	-	CASMLGGGGETQYF	TGTGCCAGCATGCTCGGGGGGGGTGGAGAGACCCAGTACTTC
TRBJ2-3	TRBV10-2	-	15	-	CASSTPTPDINTQYF	TGCGCCAGCAGTACGCCCACCCCCGACATAAATACGCAGTATTTT
TRBJ2-3	TRBV6-5	-	13	-	CASSLRGTDTQYF	TGTGCCAGCAGCCTTCGAGGCACAGATACGCAGTATTTT
TRBJ1-5	TRBV19	-	13	-	CASGKTGGQPQHF	TGTGCCAGTGGTAAGACAGGAGGCCAGCCCCAGCATTTT
TRBJ2-7	TRBV6-6	-	11	-	CASSPAYEQYF	TGTGCCAGCAGTCCCGCCTACGAGCAGTACTTC
TRBJ2-7	TRBV27	-	12	-	CASSFPGGEQYF	TGTGCCAGCAGCTTTCCAGGGGGGGAGCAGTACTTC
TRBJ2-7	TRBV29-1	TRBD1	14	-	CSVQKGQGTYEQYF	TGCAGCGTTCAAAAGGGACAGGGTACCTACGAGCAGTACTTC
TRBJ2-7	TRBV6-1	TRBD2	15	-	CASLPGLAGEYEQYF	TGTGCCAGCCTACCGGGACTAGCGGGAGAGTACGAGCAGTACTTC
TRBJ1-6	TRBV5-1	TRBD1	14	-	CASREGQGAAPLHF	TGCGCCAGCAGGGAAGGGCAGGGGGCAGCACCCCTCCACTTT
TRBJ1-2	TRBV14	-	14	-	CASSQGAKFYGYTF	TGTGCCAGCAGCCAGGGGGCCAAATTCTATGGCTACACCTTC
TRBJ2-4	TRBV30	TRBD1	13	-	CAWSVDRGNIQYF	TGTGCCTGGAGTGTGGACAGGGGAAACATTCAGTACTTC
TRBJ2-5	TRBV19	-	13	-	CATGQSPAETQYF	TGTGCCACCGGACAGTCTCCGGCGGAGACCCAGTACTTC
TRBJ1-1	TRBV7-9	TRBD1	17	-	CASSHGGTGAGGREAFF	TGTGCCAGCAGCCATGGTGGGACAGGGGCTGGGGGGAGAGAAGCTTTCTTT
TRBJ2-3	TRBV29-1	-	14	many	CSVTDRRNTDTQYF	TGCAGCGTGACCGACAGGAGAAACACAGATACGCAGTATTTT
TRBJ2-5	TRBV7-2	TRBD2	14	-	CASSRLAGQETQYF	TGTGCCAGCAGCCGACTAGCGGGTCAAGAGACCCAGTACTTC